Shown below are 27 T cell receptor beta chains from a single sample sequenced in a study of OX40 agonist ivuxolimab in advanced cancers. TCRdb's copy holds only in-frame clones and misses some; the assay was immunoSEQ multiplex PCR. The sample gives roughly 100,000 clones, roughly 95% of which show up once; 2% is in the top ten. The sample consisted of CD4+ or CD8+ T cells sorted from blood, taken in a trial of the OX40 agonist ivuxolimab. These receptors came from an adult with an advanced solid tumor such as melanoma, head and neck, liver or kidney cancer.

The rearrangement uses TRBV14 and TRBJ1-1; D unresolved. The CDR3 totals 13 residues. V lost 1 base and J 7 bases, leaving 10 bases between the germline ends. The germline gives CDR1 SGHDN, CDR2 FVKESK. The CDR3 sequence is CASSQVEPIEAFF. In nucleotides, the CDR3 is TGTGCCAGCAGCCAAGTTGAACCTATTGAAGCTTTCTTT.

This chain joins TRBV7-6 and TRBJ2-3; D unresolved. With 8 bases removed from V and 4 bases from J, the gap between germline ends came to 16 bases. The germline CDR1 and CDR2 sequences are SGHVS and FNYEAQ. The CDR3 length is 14 residues. CDR3 region: CASGEIKVADTQYF. CDR3 DNA: TGTGCCAGCGGCGAGATTAAAGTGGCAGATACGCAGTATTTT.

CDR3 region: CASSSDRGYEQYF. CDR3 sequence (DNA): TGTGCCAGCAGTTCGGACAGGGGCTACGAGCAGTACTTC. The rearrangement uses TRBV28 and TRBJ2-7; 9 bases are shared with TRBD1. The CDR3 consists of 13 residues. From germline, CDR1 is MDHEN and CDR2 SYDVKM. The V and J ends lost 4 bases and 3 bases, in that order; junction bases with no gene match: 1.

V is TRBV7-9 and J is TRBJ2-3; no clear D. V lost 3 bases and J 7 bases, leaving 14 bases between the germline ends. CDR3 size: 14 residues. The germline V gene encodes CDR1 SEHNR and CDR2 FQNEAQ (reference sequence). The CDR3 reads CASSFPVSANTQYF. DNA for the CDR3: TGTGCCAGCAGCTTTCCCGTCTCGGCGAATACGCAGTATTTT.

This clone was counted a single time. This rearrangement joins TRBV29-1 to TRBJ2-1; TRBD1 aligns across 9 bases. This CDR3 spans 14 amino acids. V gave up 6 bases and J gave up 7 bases; unmatched junction bases: 10. Germline values: CDR1 SQVTM, CDR2 ANQGSEA. This CDR3 is CSVAGTGRLNEQFF. The CDR3 region has the DNA TGCAGCGTCGCCGGGACAGGGCGCCTAAATGAGCAGTTCTTC.

The V and J genes are TRBV6-5 and TRBJ1-5, with 7 nucleotides matching TRBD1. Germline-derived CDR1 and CDR2 are MNHEY and SVGAGI. CDR3 size: 14 residues. V dropped 2 bases and J dropped 6; count of bases not matched to a gene: 4. The CDR3 loop reads CASSYEGAGQPQHF. In DNA, the CDR3 is TGTGCCAGCAGTTACGAGGGGGCAGGTCAGCCCCAGCATTTT.

CDR3 coding DNA: TGTGCCAGCAGGGGGTACACCTTC. Amino acid sequence: CASRGYTF. This chain joins TRBV6-5 and TRBJ1-2; the D is unclear. CDR1 is MNHEY, CDR2 SVGAGI, per germline. The CDR3 length is 8 residues. V lost 6 bases to trimming and J lost 11 bases, with 4 bases between them.

The chain recombines TRBV6-6 with TRBJ2-7; weak D call: TRBD2 (6 bases). CDR1 MNHNY and CDR2 SVGAGI come from the germline V gene (reference sequence). There are 14 residues in the CDR3. Trimming removed 4 bases at V and 4 bases at J, with 14 bases between. CDR3 sequence reads: CASSSLGSGYEQYF. The DNA for the CDR3 is TGTGCCAGCAGTTCCCTGGGTAGCGGATACGAGCAGTACTTC.

This chain joins TRBV11-2 and TRBJ2-1, with 7 bases lining up with TRBD2. This CDR3 is 13 amino acids long. CDR1 and CDR2 from the germline V gene are SGHAT and FQNNGV. J gave up 7 bases and V 5 bases, and 5 bases lay outside the gene matches. The DNA of the CDR3 is TGTGCCAGCAGCACAATCGGGAGGAATGAGCAGTTCTTC. Translation gives CASSTIGRNEQFF.

Comment on this clone: Germline is not matched at one junction end, which may reflect a read error. Distinct nucleotide sequences in the sample also encode this CDR3. The chain uses TRBV2 and TRBJ2-2; D is perhaps TRBD2 (5 bases). CDR3 size: 11 residues. Germline CDR1 reads SNHLY; CDR2 reads FYNNEI. CDR3 bases: TGCGCCAGCAATTCGGGGGGGGAGCTGTTTTTT. Its protein product is CASNSGGELFF.

V gene TRBV6-1 combines with J gene TRBJ2-5; D may be TRBD2 (6 bases). The J call could be wrong; TRBJ2-7 is a better fit for the DNA end. This CDR3 contains 13 residues. The germline V gene has CDR1 MNHNS and CDR2 SASEGT. The CDR3: CASSAGGSYEQYF. The CDR3 coding sequence is TGTGCCAGCTCGGCCGGGGGCTCCTACGAGCAGTACTTC.

This clone has only one observation. V and J are TRBV13 and TRBJ2-6; D gene ambiguous. In germline, CDR1 is PRHDT, CDR2 FYEKMQ (reference sequence). This CDR3 is 13 amino acids long. The V and J ends lost 5 bases and 0 bases respectively, with 2 bases between them. CDR3 bases: TGTGCCAGCAGCCCCTCTGGGGCCAACGTCCTGACTTTC. This gives the protein CASSPSGANVLTF.

Only one count was recorded for this clone. The chain uses TRBV4-3 and TRBJ1-1, with D unclear. Trimming stripped 1 base from V and 3 bases from J, with 9 bases between. The CDR3 length is 14 residues. Germline values: CDR1 LGHNA, CDR2 YSLEER. In DNA, the CDR3 is TGCGCCAGCAGCCAAGGAAGGGTGGACACTGAAGCTTTCTTT. Its protein is CASSQGRVDTEAFF.

The chain carries TRBV11-2 and TRBJ1-2, with 8 bases that match TRBD1. Unmatched junction bases numbered 5, after V lost 2 bases and J lost 3 bases. The CDR3 covers 15 residues. The V gene's germline CDR1 is SGHAT and CDR2 FQNNGV. The CDR3 spells CASSLFSGQDYGYTF. CDR3 nucleotides: TGTGCCAGCAGCTTATTTTCGGGACAGGACTATGGCTACACCTTC.

The gene calls are TRBV10-3 and TRBJ1-1; D is perhaps TRBD1 (5 bases). V was shortened by 7 bases and J by 1 base, with 10 bases between the two germline ends. The CDR3 sequence is 13 residues long. CDR1 and CDR2 (germline): ENHRY, SYGVKD. CDR3 bases: TGTGCCATCACAGGGCGGGCGAACACTGAAGCTTTCTTT. Its protein is CAITGRANTEAFF.

The CDR3 bases are TGTGCCAGCAGCTTGGTCCACAATGAGCAGTTCTTC. Its translation is CASSLVHNEQFF. The gene calls are TRBV7-9 and TRBJ2-1; D gene uncertain. V lost 3 bases and J 5 bases, leaving 5 bases between the germline ends. Germline V lookup: CDR1 SEHNR, CDR2 FQNEAQ (reference sequence). The CDR3 runs to 12 residues.

The J gene is TRBJ2-5, the V gene TRBV6-5; 7 nucleotides line up with TRBD1. Germline CDR1 MNHEY, CDR2 SVGAGI. V shed 1 base, J shed 5 bases, and the junction held 4 bases outside the gene matches. This CDR3 is built from 14 residues. CDR3 nucleotide sequence: TGTGCCAGCAGTTACTGGGACAGCAAGGAGACCCAGTACTTC. Protein: CASSYWDSKETQYF.

The chain links TRBV5-4 to TRBJ1-2; possible D gene TRBD1, 6 bases. The V end lost 1 base, the J end lost 4 bases, and 14 bases lay between the germline ends. CDR1 and CDR2 from the germline V gene are SGHNT and YYREEE (reference sequence). This CDR3 has 15 residues. The CDR3 is CASSLTGLDSYGYTF. The CDR3 bases are TGTGCCAGCAGCTTGACAGGGCTCGACAGCTATGGCTACACCTTC.

The chain uses TRBV4-1 and TRBJ1-2; 11 bases are shared with TRBD1. Per the germline V gene, CDR1 is MGHRA and CDR2 is YSYEKL. This CDR3 has 15 residues. V was pared by 1 base and J by 4 bases, with 2 bases of the junction left unmatched. The CDR3 bases are TGCGCCAGCAGCCAAGCGGGGACAGGGGGCTATGGCTACACCTTC. Translated, it gives CASSQAGTGGYGYTF.

The rearrangement links TRBV6-6 to TRBJ1-1; D call uncertain. The germline V gene has CDR1 MNHNY and CDR2 SVGAGI (reference sequence). This CDR3 region has 14 residues. V lost 7 bases to trimming and J lost 4 bases, with 16 bases between them. DNA for the CDR3: TGTGCCAGCATCGGTTCCACCGAAGTCACTGAAGCTTTCTTT. Encoded protein: CASIGSTEVTEAFF.

The chain carries TRBV27 and TRBJ2-1; 8 bases line up with TRBD2. Unmatched junction bases numbered 3, after V lost 1 base and J lost 7 bases. Germline CDR1 reads MNHEY; CDR2 reads SMNVEV (reference sequence). The CDR3 covers 14 residues. CDR3 residues: CASSLWSGSNEQFF. The CDR3 bases are TGTGCCAGCAGTTTATGGAGCGGGAGTAATGAGCAGTTCTTC.

This chain joins TRBV19 and TRBJ2-7; 10 bases agree with TRBD2. Unmatched junction bases numbered 10, after V lost 3 bases and J lost 2 bases. Germline values: CDR1 LNHDA, CDR2 SQIVND (reference sequence). The CDR3 is 17 amino acids. DNA for the CDR3: TGTGCCAGTAGTATGGGACTAGCGAGATTGGGGACCTACGAGCAGTACTTC. Translation gives CASSMGLARLGTYEQYF.

The chain carries TRBV19 and TRBJ2-5; 15 bases match TRBD2. CDR1 and CDR2 from the germline V gene are LNHDA and SQIVND (reference sequence). CDR3 length equals 19 residues. After removal of 0 bases from V and 1 base from J, the junction contained 6 bases not matched to a gene. CDR3 DNA sequence: TGTGCCAGTAGTATAGACCCTGGGGGACTAGCGGGGGGCCAAGAGACCCAGTACTTC. Translated: CASSIDPGGLAGGQETQYF.

V is TRBV4-1 and J is TRBJ2-5; weak D call: TRBD2 (5 bases). This CDR3 contains 15 residues. Trimming cost V 1 base and J 5 bases, with 14 bases left between them. Germline lookup yields CDR1 MGHRA and CDR2 YSYEKL. In DNA form, the CDR3 reads TGCGCCAGCAGCCAAGGTCGGGGATTGGTTGAGACCCAGTACTTC. Translating it yields CASSQGRGLVETQYF.

J is TRBJ2-2 and V is TRBV29-1; no definite D call. CDR1 is SQVTM, CDR2 ANQGSEA, per germline. The CDR3 runs 13 residues. The V end was cut by 5 bases, the J end by 2 bases, with 9 bases between. The CDR3 DNA follows: TGCAGCGTTAAGGACGGAAACACCGGGGAGCTGTTTTTT. As protein: CSVKDGNTGELFF.

This clone has just a few counts. The chain recombines TRBV2 with TRBJ1-2; D is ambiguous. The V end lost 4 bases, the J end lost 2 bases, and 17 bases lay between the germline ends. The CDR3 is 16 amino acids. In germline, CDR1 is SNHLY, CDR2 FYNNEI. CDR3 DNA sequence: TGTGCCAGCAGTGCCCCCCGGGGTCAAAACAACTATGGCTACACCTTC. Its translation is CASSAPRGQNNYGYTF.

The rearrangement links TRBV20-1 to TRBJ2-7; D is perhaps TRBD1 (5 bases). CDR1 and CDR2 (germline): DFQATT, SNEGSKA (reference sequence). V was pared by 6 bases and J by 7 bases, with 13 bases between. This CDR3 has 11 amino acids. The CDR3, as DNA: TGCAGTGCCCCGACAGTTGTGGAGCAGTACTTC. Its translation: CSAPTVVEQYF.